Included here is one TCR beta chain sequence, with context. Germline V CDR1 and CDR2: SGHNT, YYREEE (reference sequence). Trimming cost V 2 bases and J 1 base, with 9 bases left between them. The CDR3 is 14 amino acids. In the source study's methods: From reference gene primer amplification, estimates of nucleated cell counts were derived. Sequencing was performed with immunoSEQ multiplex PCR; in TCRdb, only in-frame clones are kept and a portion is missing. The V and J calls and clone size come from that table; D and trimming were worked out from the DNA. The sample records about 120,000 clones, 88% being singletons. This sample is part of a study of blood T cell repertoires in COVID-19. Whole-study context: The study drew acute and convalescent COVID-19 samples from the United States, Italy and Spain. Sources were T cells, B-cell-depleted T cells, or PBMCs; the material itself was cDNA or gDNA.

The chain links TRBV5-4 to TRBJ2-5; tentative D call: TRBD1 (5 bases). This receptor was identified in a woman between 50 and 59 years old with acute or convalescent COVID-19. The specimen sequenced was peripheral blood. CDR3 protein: CASSLQDRQETQYF. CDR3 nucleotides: TGTGCCAGCAGCTTACAGGACCGCCAAGAGACCCAGTACTTC. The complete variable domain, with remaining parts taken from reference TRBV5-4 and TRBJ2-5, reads ETGVTQSPTHLIKTRGQQVTLRCSSQSGHNTVSWYQQALGQGPQFIFQYYREEENGRGNFPPRFSGLQFPNYSSELNVNALELDDSALYLCASSLQDRQETQYFGPGTRLLVL.